Listed below are T cell receptor beta chains from one sample, sequenced in a study of CD8 T cells in acute hepatitis C reinfection. Only in-frame clones appear in the TCRdb table, and some are missing; sequencing was by immunoSEQ multiplex PCR. The profile shows tens of thousands of clones, roughly 88% of them singletons. What was sequenced was naive CD8+ T cells from PBMCs. The origin of the receptors is a young woman who spontaneously cleared hepatitis C infection. Each CDR3 is given with its conserved first and last residue. A D gene is named only where the DNA matches it firmly. Expanded clones are given a class, and other clones once, few, many or no size at all.

J	size	V	D	CDR3	DNA
TRBJ2-5	once	TRBV6-1	-	CASSEGRGETQYF	TGTGCCAGCAGTGAAGGTCGGGGAGAGACCCAGTACTTC
TRBJ2-2	-	TRBV10-1	-	CASSLLTGSAGELFF	TGCGCCAGCAGTCTTCTAACAGGGTCTGCCGGGGAGCTGTTTTTT
TRBJ2-1	-	TRBV9	-	CASSGGAEQFF	TGTGCCAGCAGCGGGGGGGCAGAGCAGTTCTTC
TRBJ2-5	-	TRBV2	TRBD1	CASIVWTGARGRGSQETQYF	TGTGCCAGCATCGTCTGGACAGGGGCGCGCGGGAGAGGATCCCAAGAGACCCAGTACTTC
TRBJ2-1	-	TRBV7-6	TRBD1	CASSSTPGQANEQFF	TGTGCCAGCAGCTCGACCCCGGGACAGGCCAATGAGCAGTTCTTC
TRBJ2-7	-	TRBV19	-	CASSAGPVYEQYF	TGTGCCAGTAGTGCCGGTCCCGTCTACGAGCAGTACTTC
TRBJ2-2	-	TRBV20-1	-	CSASVLGELFF	TGCAGTGCTAGTGTTTTAGGGGAGCTGTTTTTT
TRBJ2-2	-	TRBV6-5	-	CASSYRRNTGELFF	TGTGCCAGCAGTTACCGCAGGAACACCGGGGAGCTGTTTTTT
TRBJ2-2	-	TRBV5-5	-	CASTALTDSRTGELFF	TGTGCCAGCACCGCATTGACGGACTCTCGTACCGGGGAGCTGTTTTTT
TRBJ1-1	few	TRBV30	TRBD1	CAWGQAVGAEAFF	TGTGCCTGGGGACAGGCGGTGGGGGCTGAAGCTTTCTTT
TRBJ2-5	-	TRBV6-1	-	CASSVQVGGQETQYF	TGTGCCAGCAGTGTCCAGGTGGGGGGTCAAGAGACCCAGTACTTC